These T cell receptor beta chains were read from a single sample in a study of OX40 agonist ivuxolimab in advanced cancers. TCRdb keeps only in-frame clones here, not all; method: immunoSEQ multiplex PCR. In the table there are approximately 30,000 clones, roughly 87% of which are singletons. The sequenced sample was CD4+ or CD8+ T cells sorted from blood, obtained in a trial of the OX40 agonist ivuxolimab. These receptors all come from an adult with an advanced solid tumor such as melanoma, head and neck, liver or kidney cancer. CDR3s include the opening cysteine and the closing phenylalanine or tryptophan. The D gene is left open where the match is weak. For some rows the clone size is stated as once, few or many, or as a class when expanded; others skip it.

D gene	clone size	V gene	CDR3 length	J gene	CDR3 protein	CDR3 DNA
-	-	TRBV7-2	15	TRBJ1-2	CASSSRQAEVYGYTF	TGTGCCAGCAGCTCCCGACAGGCTGAAGTTTATGGCTACACCTTC
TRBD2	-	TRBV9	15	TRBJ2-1	CASSTTSGGGNEQFF	TGTGCCAGCAGTACGACTAGCGGGGGAGGGAATGAGCAGTTCTTC
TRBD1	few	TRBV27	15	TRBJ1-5	CASSLSTGGGQPQHF	TGTGCCAGCAGTTTATCAACAGGGGGCGGTCAGCCCCAGCATTTT
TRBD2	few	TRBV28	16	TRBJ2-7	CASSSPWSGRAPKQYF	TGTGCCAGCAGCTCCCCTTGGTCCGGGAGGGCCCCAAAGCAGTACTTC
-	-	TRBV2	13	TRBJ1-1	CASSEGGYTEAFF	TGTGCCAGCAGTGAGGGGGGGTACACTGAAGCTTTCTTT
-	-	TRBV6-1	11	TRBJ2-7	CASRNSYEQYF	TGTGCCAGCAGGAATTCCTACGAGCAGTACTTC
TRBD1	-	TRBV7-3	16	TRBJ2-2	CASSQQGAPNTGELFF	TGTGCCAGCAGCCAACAGGGGGCGCCTAACACCGGGGAGCTGTTTTTT
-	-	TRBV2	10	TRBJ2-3	CASSGRTQYF	TGTGCCAGCAGTGGGCGTACGCAGTATTTT
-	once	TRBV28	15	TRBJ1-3	CASSSVGGSGNTIYF	TGTGCCAGCAGTTCGGTAGGGGGATCTGGAAACACCATATATTTT
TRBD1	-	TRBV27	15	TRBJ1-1	CASRRWTGEDTEAFF	TGTGCCAGCAGAAGATGGACAGGGGAAGACACTGAAGCTTTCTTT